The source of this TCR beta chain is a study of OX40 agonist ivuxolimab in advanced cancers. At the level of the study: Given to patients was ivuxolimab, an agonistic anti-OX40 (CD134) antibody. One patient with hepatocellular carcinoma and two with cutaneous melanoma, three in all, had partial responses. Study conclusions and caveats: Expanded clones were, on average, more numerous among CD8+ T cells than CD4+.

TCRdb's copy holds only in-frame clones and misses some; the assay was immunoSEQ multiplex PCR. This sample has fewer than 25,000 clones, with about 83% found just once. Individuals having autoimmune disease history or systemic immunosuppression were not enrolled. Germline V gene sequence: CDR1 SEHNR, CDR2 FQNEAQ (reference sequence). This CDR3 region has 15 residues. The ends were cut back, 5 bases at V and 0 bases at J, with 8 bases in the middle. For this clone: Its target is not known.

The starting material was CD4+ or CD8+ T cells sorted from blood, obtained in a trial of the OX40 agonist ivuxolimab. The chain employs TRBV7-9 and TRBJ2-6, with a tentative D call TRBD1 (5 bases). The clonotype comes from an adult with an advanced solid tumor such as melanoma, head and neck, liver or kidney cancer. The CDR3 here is CASSLDSSGANVLTF. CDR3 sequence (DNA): TGTGCCAGCAGCCTAGACAGCTCTGGGGCCAACGTCCTGACTTTC.